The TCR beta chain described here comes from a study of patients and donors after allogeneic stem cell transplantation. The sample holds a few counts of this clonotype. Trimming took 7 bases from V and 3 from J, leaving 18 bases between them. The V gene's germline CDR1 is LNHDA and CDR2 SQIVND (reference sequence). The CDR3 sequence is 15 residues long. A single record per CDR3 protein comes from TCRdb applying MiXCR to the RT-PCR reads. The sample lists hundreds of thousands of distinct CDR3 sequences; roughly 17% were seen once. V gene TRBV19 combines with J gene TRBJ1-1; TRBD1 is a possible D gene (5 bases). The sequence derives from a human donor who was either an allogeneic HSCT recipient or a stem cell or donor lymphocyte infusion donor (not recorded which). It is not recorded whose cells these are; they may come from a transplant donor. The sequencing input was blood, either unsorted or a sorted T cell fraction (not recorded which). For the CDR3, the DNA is TGTGCCAGTACCCCCCCTCCAGGGTGGGACACTGAAGCTTTCTTT. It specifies CASTPPPGWDTEAFF.